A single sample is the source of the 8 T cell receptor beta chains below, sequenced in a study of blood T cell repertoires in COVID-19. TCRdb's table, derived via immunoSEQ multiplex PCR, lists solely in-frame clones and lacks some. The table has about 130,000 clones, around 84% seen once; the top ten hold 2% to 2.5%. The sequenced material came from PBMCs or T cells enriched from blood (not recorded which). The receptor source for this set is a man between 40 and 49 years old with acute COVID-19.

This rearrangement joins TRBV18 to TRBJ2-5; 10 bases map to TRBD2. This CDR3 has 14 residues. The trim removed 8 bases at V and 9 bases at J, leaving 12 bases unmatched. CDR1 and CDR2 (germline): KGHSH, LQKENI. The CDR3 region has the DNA TGTGCCAGCGCATCGGGGCTAGCGGGGGTATCCCAGTACTTC. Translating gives CASASGLAGVSQYF.

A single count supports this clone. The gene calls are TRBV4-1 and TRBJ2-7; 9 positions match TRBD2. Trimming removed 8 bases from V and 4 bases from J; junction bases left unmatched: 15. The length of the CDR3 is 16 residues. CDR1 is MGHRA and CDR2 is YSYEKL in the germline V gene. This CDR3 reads CASAASTSGEGYEQYF. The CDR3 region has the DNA TGCGCCAGCGCAGCTTCGACTAGCGGAGAGGGGTACGAGCAGTACTTC.

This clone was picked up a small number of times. CDR3 protein: CASSLAPGAVEKLFF. The DNA of the CDR3 is TGTGCCAGCAGCTTAGCGCCAGGGGCGGTTGAAAAACTGTTTTTT. V usage is TRBV7-9 and J usage is TRBJ1-4; the D gene is possibly TRBD1 (6 bases). The CDR3 runs to 15 residues. The germline CDR1 and CDR2 sequences are SEHNR and FQNEAQ (reference sequence). The V and J ends lost 0 bases and 7 bases respectively, with 12 bases between them.

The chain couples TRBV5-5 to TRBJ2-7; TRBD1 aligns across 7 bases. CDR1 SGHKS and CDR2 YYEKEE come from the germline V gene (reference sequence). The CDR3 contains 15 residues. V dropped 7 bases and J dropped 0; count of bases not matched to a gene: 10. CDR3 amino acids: CASQGTVFSSYEQYF. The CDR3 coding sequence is TGTGCCAGCCAGGGGACAGTTTTTAGCTCCTACGAGCAGTACTTC.

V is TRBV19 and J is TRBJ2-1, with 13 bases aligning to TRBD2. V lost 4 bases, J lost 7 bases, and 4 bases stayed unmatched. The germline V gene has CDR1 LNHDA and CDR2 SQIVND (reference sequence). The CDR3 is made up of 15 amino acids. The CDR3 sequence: CASSTGLAGVNEQFF. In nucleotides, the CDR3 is TGTGCCAGTAGTACCGGACTAGCGGGAGTGAATGAGCAGTTCTTC. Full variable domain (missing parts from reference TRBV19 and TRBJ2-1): DGGITQSPKYLFRKEGQNVTLSCEQNLNHDAMYWYRQDPGQGLRLIYYSQIVNDFQKGDIAEGYSVSREKKESFPLTVTSAQKNPTAFYLCASSTGLAGVNEQFFGPGTRLTVL.

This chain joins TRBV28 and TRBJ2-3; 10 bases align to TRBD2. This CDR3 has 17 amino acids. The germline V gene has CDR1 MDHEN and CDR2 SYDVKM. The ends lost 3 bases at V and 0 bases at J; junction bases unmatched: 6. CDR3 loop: CASSFPSGRLSTDTQYF. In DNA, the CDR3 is TGTGCCAGCAGTTTCCCTAGCGGGAGACTTAGCACAGATACGCAGTATTTT.

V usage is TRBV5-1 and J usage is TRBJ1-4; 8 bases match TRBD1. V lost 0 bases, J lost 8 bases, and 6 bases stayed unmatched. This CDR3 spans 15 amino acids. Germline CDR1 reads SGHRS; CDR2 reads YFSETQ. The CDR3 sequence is CASSLGTGQSEKLFF. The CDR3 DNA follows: TGCGCCAGCAGCTTGGGGACAGGGCAGAGCGAAAAACTGTTTTTT.

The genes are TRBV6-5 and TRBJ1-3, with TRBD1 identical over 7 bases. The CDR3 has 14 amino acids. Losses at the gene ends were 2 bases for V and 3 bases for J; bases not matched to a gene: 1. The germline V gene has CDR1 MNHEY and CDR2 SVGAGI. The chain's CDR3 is CASSYRDSGNTIYF. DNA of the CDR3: TGTGCCAGCAGTTACCGGGACAGTGGAAACACCATATATTTT.